These 31 T cell receptor beta chains originate from one sample sequenced in a study of post-analysis software for immune sequencing data. Study-level results: Patients used several TRBV segments, including TRBV5-6, TRBV5-1 and TRBV20-1, more often than controls.

Researchers reported that TCR beta cDNA libraries carried unique molecular identifiers. Each CDR3 protein is one row after TCRdb ran MiXCR on the PCR reads. The repertoire holds hundreds of thousands of distinct CDR3 sequences, with roughly 38% as singletons. These receptors are not linked to any known antigen. Specimen: blood. Receptors were obtained from a girl aged 2 to 10 with multiple sclerosis.

The V gene is TRBV18, the J gene TRBJ2-7; 8 nucleotides match TRBD1. Per germline, CDR1 KGHSH and CDR2 LQKENI. Losses at the gene ends were 3 bases for V and 2 bases for J; bases not matched to a gene: 9. The CDR3 is 16 amino acids. CDR3 coding DNA: TGTGCCAGCTCACCCTTGGACAGGGCAGAACCCTACGAGCAGTACTTC. Translation gives CASSPLDRAEPYEQYF.

The chain links TRBV6-5 to TRBJ1-1, with D perhaps TRBD1 (5 bases). V gave up 1 base and J gave up 0 bases, with 12 bases separating them. The CDR3 loop spans 16 amino acids. CDR1 and CDR2 from the germline V gene are MNHEY and SVGAGI. CDR3 DNA sequence: TGTGCCAGCAGTTACTGGAGGGGAACGGTGAACACTGAAGCTTTCTTT. Its protein product is CASSYWRGTVNTEAFF.

This clonotype showed up just a few times. The chain is built from TRBV7-9 and TRBJ2-5; 8 bases fit TRBD1. With 1 base clipped from V and 3 bases from J, the junction kept 13 bases outside the gene matches. The CDR3 consists of 18 residues. Germline assignment: CDR1 SEHNR and CDR2 FQNEAQ (reference sequence). The CDR3 DNA sequence: TGTGCCAGCAGCTTAGACTCCGGAGGGCCGGGACAGGAAGAGACCCAGTACTTC. Translated: CASSLDSGGPGQEETQYF.

V is TRBV20-1 and J is TRBJ2-1; D might be TRBD1 (6 bases). The V end lost 3 bases, the J end lost 0 bases, and 12 bases lay between the germline ends. The CDR3 sequence is 15 residues long. Germline CDR1 reads DFQATT; CDR2 reads SNEGSKA (reference sequence). Here the CDR3 DNA reads TGCAGTGCTAGGTACGGGACAAGCTCCTACAATGAGCAGTTCTTC. It codes for CSARYGTSSYNEQFF.

This chain joins TRBV4-2 and TRBJ2-7, with 8 positions matching TRBD1. J gave up 2 bases and V 5 bases, and 5 bases lay outside the gene matches. Germline V gene lookup returns CDR1 LGHNA and CDR2 YNFKEQ. The CDR3 is made up of 14 amino acids. CDR3 DNA: TGTGCCAGCAGCGACAGGGGCCTAACCTACGAGCAGTACTTC. Residues: CASSDRGLTYEQYF.

This clonotype was seen a few times. The chain recombines TRBV7-2 with TRBJ1-2; D might be TRBD1 (5 bases). This CDR3 contains 15 residues. Trimming removed 5 bases at V and 3 bases at J, with 16 bases between. Germline V gives CDR1 SGHTA, CDR2 FQGNSA. This CDR3 reads CASSPGTALDYGYTF. CDR3 in DNA: TGTGCCAGCAGCCCCGGGACCGCTCTTGACTATGGCTACACCTTC.

The rearrangement links TRBV7-8 to TRBJ2-1; 11 positions match TRBD1. The CDR3 covers 15 residues. Germline CDR1 SGHVS, CDR2 FQNEAQ. V lost 8 bases to trimming and J lost 3 bases; unmatched junction nucleotides: 6. DNA for the CDR3: TGTGCCAGCGTAACCGGGACAGGGGGCTACAATGAGCAGTTCTTC. Amino acids: CASVTGTGGYNEQFF.

V and J are TRBV5-1 and TRBJ2-7; D may be TRBD1 (5 bases). The J call is doubtful: the DNA matches TRBJ2-5 better. The CDR3 totals 14 residues. From germline, CDR1 is SGHRS and CDR2 YFSETQ. This CDR3 reads CASSLGGPGETQYF. The CDR3 nucleotides are TGCGCCAGCAGCTTGGGGGGTCCAGGGGAGACCCAGTACTTC.

The V and J genes are TRBV5-6 and TRBJ2-3; 9 nucleotides line up with TRBD1. J was trimmed by 3 bases and V by 4 bases; bases with no gene match: 12. Germline V gene data show CDR1 as SGHDT and CDR2 as YYEEEE. The CDR3 is 17 amino acids. The CDR3 reads CASSVFSGTGRTDTQYF. CDR3 sequence (DNA): TGTGCCAGCAGCGTGTTTTCCGGGACAGGGAGGACAGATACGCAGTATTTT.

This clonotype was observed at least ten times. The genes are TRBV12-3 or TRBV12-4 and TRBJ2-6; no clear D. Trimming stripped 4 bases from V and 2 bases from J, with 3 bases between. CDR3 size: 13 residues. CDR3: CASSSTGANVLTF. DNA of the CDR3: TGTGCCAGCAGTTCGACTGGGGCCAACGTCCTGACTTTC.

This chain links TRBV29-1 with TRBJ1-2; D is undetermined. The germline CDR1 and CDR2 sequences are SQVTM and ANQGSEA. This CDR3 is built from 11 residues. CDR3 bases: TGCACCTGCACAGAGAACTATGGCTACACCTTC. It specifies CTCTENYGYTF.

The chain employs TRBV7-9 and TRBJ1-3, with 9 bases that match TRBD1. With 4 bases clipped from V and 3 bases from J, the junction kept 4 bases outside the gene matches. The CDR3 extends over 15 amino acids. CDR1 and CDR2 (germline): SEHNR, FQNEAQ (reference sequence). The CDR3: CASSSPGQGGNTIYF. The CDR3 DNA reads TGTGCCAGCAGCTCCCCGGGACAGGGTGGAAACACCATATATTTT.

The chain has TRBV10-3 and TRBJ1-1, with 8 bases aligning to TRBD1. The CDR3 covers 16 residues. The germline V gene encodes CDR1 ENHRY and CDR2 SYGVKD. V lost 0 bases, J lost 0 bases, and 3 bases stayed unmatched. CDR3: CAISESRGRMNTEAFF. CDR3 DNA sequence: TGTGCCATCAGTGAGTCCAGGGGGCGAATGAACACTGAAGCTTTCTTT.

V and J are TRBV3-1 and TRBJ1-2, with 9 bases identical to TRBD1. CDR1 and CDR2 from the germline V gene are LGHDT and YNNKEL (reference sequence). This CDR3 spans 14 amino acids. V lost 2 bases, J lost 6 bases, and 4 bases stayed unmatched. The CDR3 DNA reads as TGTGCCAGCAGCCAAAGAGGGACAGGGAATGGCTACACCTTC. Its translation is CASSQRGTGNGYTF. The entire variable domain, with the rest obtained from reference TRBV3-1 and TRBJ1-2, is as follows: DTAVSQTPKYLVTQMGNDKSIKCEQNLGHDTMYWYKQDSKKFLKIMFSYNNKELIINETVPNRFSPKSPDKAHLNLHINSLELGDSAVYFCASSQRGTGNGYTFGSGTRLTVV.

This clonotype showed up just a few times. V usage is TRBV11-1 and J usage is TRBJ1-2; 10 nucleotides align to TRBD1. Germline loops: CDR1 SGHAT, CDR2 FQDESV (reference sequence). The junction had 12 bases not matched to a gene; V was cut back by 4 bases and J by 10 bases. The CDR3 extends over 15 amino acids. CDR3: CASSYPGQGTSVYTF. CDR3 nucleotide sequence: TGTGCCAGCAGCTACCCGGGACAGGGGACTAGCGTCTACACCTTC.

This clonotype was seen more than once but under ten times. The chain combines TRBV20-1 with TRBJ2-2; the match to TRBD2 covers 7 bases. The CDR3 runs to 16 residues. Trimming removed 0 bases from V and 4 bases from J; junction bases left unmatched: 8. CDR1 is DFQATT, CDR2 SNEGSKA, per germline (reference sequence). The CDR3 reads CSARDGEGRVTGELFF. CDR3 DNA: TGCAGTGCTAGAGATGGGGAGGGGCGCGTCACCGGGGAGCTGTTTTTT.

The rearrangement joins TRBV11-2 to TRBJ1-2; TRBD1 might be the D (5 bases). Germline CDR1 and CDR2: SGHAT and FQNNGV. V shed 7 bases and J shed 1 base, with 22 bases lying between them. The CDR3 covers 17 residues. The CDR3 protein is CASTFSGEPRYNYGYTF. In DNA, the CDR3 is TGTGCCAGCACGTTTTCGGGGGAGCCCAGATATAACTATGGCTACACCTTC. Drawing the rest from reference TRBV11-2 and TRBJ1-2, the complete variable domain is EAGVAQSPRYKIIEKRQSVAFWCNPISGHATLYWYQQILGQGPKLLIQFQNNGVVDDSQLPKDRFSAERLKGVDSTLKIQPAKLEDSAVYLCASTFSGEPRYNYGYTFGSGTRLTVV.

The chain combines TRBV29-1 with TRBJ1-2; possible D gene TRBD1, 6 bases. The CDR3 is 13 amino acids. V lost 6 bases and J lost 5, with 16 bases in between. CDR1 and CDR2 from the germline V gene are SQVTM and ANQGSEA. The CDR3 here is CSVVQGGGYGYTF. The CDR3 DNA reads as TGCAGCGTCGTACAGGGAGGCGGGTATGGCTACACCTTC.

The V call is TRBV7-2, the J call TRBJ1-1; the D gene is possibly TRBD1 (5 bases). Germline V gene sequence: CDR1 SGHTA, CDR2 FQGNSA. V was pared by 3 bases and J by 1 base, with 9 bases between. This CDR3 has 14 amino acids. The CDR3 protein is CASSFGTQNTEAFF. The CDR3 DNA follows: TGTGCCAGCAGCTTTGGGACTCAGAACACTGAAGCTTTCTTT.

This chain uses TRBV28 with TRBJ2-2; TRBD1 aligns across 8 bases. Trimming cost V 8 bases and J 5 bases; bases outside gene matches: 13. Germline CDR1 MDHEN, CDR2 SYDVKM. This CDR3 is 16 amino acids long. The CDR3 sequence is CASGPLGTGPTGELFF. DNA for the CDR3: TGTGCCAGCGGACCTCTCGGGACAGGTCCTACCGGGGAGCTGTTTTTT.

Notes on this clonotype: A single base separates this from a much larger clone, so it may be a read error. In DNA form, the CDR3 reads TGTGCCGGCAGCTTAGGACTAGCGGGAGGAAACGAGCAGTACTTC. Translating gives CAGSLGLAGGNEQYF. The chain employs TRBV7-2 and TRBJ2-7; the match to TRBD2 covers 14 bases. Germline V gene lookup returns CDR1 SGHTA and CDR2 FQGNSA. The CDR3 extends over 15 amino acids.

This clonotype appeared once. CDR3 amino acids: CASSLAGRIIISGANVLTF. The CDR3 coding sequence is TGTGCCAGCAGCTTAGCGGGCAGAATCATTATCTCTGGGGCCAACGTCCTGACTTTC. The chain recombines TRBV7-9 with TRBJ2-6; D gene ambiguous. The length of the CDR3 is 19 residues. V lost 0 bases, J lost 0 bases, and 15 bases lay in between. Germline-derived CDR1 and CDR2 are SEHNR and FQNEAQ (reference sequence).

The table lists this clonotype with a count of one. The chain joins TRBV28 to TRBJ2-7; perhaps D is TRBD1 or TRBD2 (6 bases each). Trimming cost V 6 bases and J 3 bases, with 9 bases left between them. The germline V gene encodes CDR1 MDHEN and CDR2 SYDVKM. There are 12 residues in the CDR3. CDR3 bases: TGTGCCAGCAGCGGGGGCCACTACGAGCAGTACTTC. Amino acid sequence: CASSGGHYEQYF.

This clonotype turned up a few times. This chain links TRBV9 with TRBJ2-3; D uncertain. The CDR3 length is 14 residues. Germline CDR1 is SGDLS and CDR2 is YYNGEE. The V gene lost 1 base and the J gene lost 5 bases, with 11 bases spanning the gap. The CDR3 DNA reads as TGTGCCAGCAGCGTATTGTGGCATCAAGATACGCAGTATTTT. It is translated as CASSVLWHQDTQYF.

The chain employs TRBV11-2 and TRBJ2-3; 11 bases are shared with TRBD2. The CDR3 runs to 16 residues. V trimming: 5 bases; J trimming: 4 bases; junction bases outside the gene matches: 8. The germline gives CDR1 SGHAT, CDR2 FQNNGV. The CDR3 sequence is CASSQLAGASADTQYF. CDR3 nucleotides: TGTGCCAGCAGCCAACTAGCGGGAGCTTCGGCAGATACGCAGTATTTT.

This chain uses TRBV9 with TRBJ2-7; D is ambiguous. Germline values: CDR1 SGDLS, CDR2 YYNGEE. This CDR3 spans 14 amino acids. Trimming stripped 3 bases from V and 2 bases from J, with 12 bases between. CDR3 residues: CASSAGPRPYEQYF. Here the CDR3 DNA reads TGTGCCAGCAGCGCCGGGCCCAGACCCTACGAGCAGTACTTC.

This clonotype was counted a single time. The chain uses TRBV18 and TRBJ2-1; 11 bases fit TRBD1. The length of the CDR3 is 15 residues. Trimming at V came to 1 base and at J to 6 bases, leaving 2 bases not matched to a gene. Germline V lookup: CDR1 KGHSH, CDR2 LQKENI. CDR3 region: CASSPRTGGRNEQFF. In nucleotides, the CDR3 is TGTGCCAGCTCACCACGGACAGGGGGCCGCAATGAGCAGTTCTTC.

The genes are TRBV3-1 and TRBJ2-5, with 13 bases lining up with TRBD2. Looked up from germline, CDR1 is LGHDT and CDR2 is YNNKEL (reference sequence). J lost 5 bases, V lost 1 base, and 7 bases had no gene match. The CDR3 has 17 amino acids. Written as DNA, the CDR3 is TGTGCCAGCAGCCAAGGTTTCACTAGCGGGGGGGCTGAGACCCAGTACTTC. As protein: CASSQGFTSGGAETQYF.

This clonotype was seen only a few times. This chain links TRBV7-9 with TRBJ2-5; D gene ambiguous. Trimming stripped 1 base from V and 5 bases from J, with 8 bases between. CDR3 length equals 13 residues. CDR1 SEHNR and CDR2 FQNEAQ come from the germline V gene (reference sequence). The DNA for the CDR3 is TGTGCCAGCAGCTTAGGCCCTGATGAGACCCAGTACTTC. Translated, it gives CASSLGPDETQYF.

The chain carries TRBV18 and TRBJ2-1; D not certain. CDR3 length equals 12 residues. The V and J ends lost 4 bases and 6 bases respectively, with 7 bases between them. Germline CDR1 KGHSH, CDR2 LQKENI. The CDR3 DNA reads as TGTGCCAGCTCACTCAGTATCAATGAGCAGTTCTTC. This translates into CASSLSINEQFF. Together with reference TRBV18 and TRBJ2-1, the CDR3 gives the full variable domain: NAGVMQNPRHLVRRRGQEARLRCSPMKGHSHVYWYRQLPEEGLKFMVYLQKENIIDESGMPKERFSAEFPKEGPSILRIQQVVRGDSAAYFCASSLSINEQFFGPGTRLTVL.

The chain carries TRBV20-1 and TRBJ2-5; 9 nucleotides agree with TRBD2. Germline V gene data show CDR1 as DFQATT and CDR2 as SNEGSKA (reference sequence). CDR3 length: 15 amino acids. Germline trimming cut 3 bases from V and 5 bases from J; bases unmatched to any gene: 10. CDR3 sequence reads: CSASPGGGALETQYF. The CDR3 DNA sequence: TGCAGTGCTAGCCCCGGCGGGGGGGCCTTGGAGACCCAGTACTTC.